A single sample gave rise to the 13 T cell receptor beta chains below, sequenced in a study of cytomegalovirus exposure and HLA in healthy donors (dated by TCRdb to 2015 to 2018). Library creation used the immunoSEQ multiplex PCR assay. The multiplex PCR relied on a mix of 60 forward primers for TCR Vbeta segments and 13 reverse primers for TCR Jbeta segments. TCRdb retrieved this table from immuneACCESS and kept in-frame rearrangements only. Not all clones are present; in checked studies, unresolved V genes account for under half, and no reason is known for the remainder. The sample table includes about 200,000 clones. Jointly, the top ten make up 6.5% of the sample. What was sequenced was PBMCs. Receptors originate from a young man in good health and CMV-seronegative.

The chain employs TRBV12-5 and TRBJ1-3; D is uncertain. Germline V lookup: CDR1 LGHNT, CDR2 FRNRAP. This CDR3 has 11 residues. V was cut by 6 bases and J by 6 bases, with 6 bases left in between. This CDR3 reads CASGIKNTIYF. The CDR3 DNA sequence: TGTGCTAGTGGAATCAAAAACACCATATATTTT.

The chain joins TRBV15 to TRBJ1-6; the D is unclear. The CDR3 sequence is 16 residues long. CDR1 is LNHNV and CDR2 is YYDKDF in the germline V gene (reference sequence). V gave up 0 bases and J gave up 5 bases, with 11 bases separating them. The CDR3 here is CATSRDRTGNNSPLHF. CDR3 coding DNA: TGTGCCACCAGCAGAGATCGGACGGGAAATAATTCACCCCTCCACTTT.

J is TRBJ2-3 and V is TRBV5-1; 10 bases agree with TRBD2. Germline V lookup: CDR1 SGHRS, CDR2 YFSETQ. The ends lost 2 bases at V and 2 bases at J; junction bases unmatched: 8. This CDR3 comprises 17 residues. Here the CDR3 reads CASSLTSGIANTDTQYF. The CDR3 nucleotides read TGCGCCAGCAGCTTAACTAGCGGGATCGCGAACACAGATACGCAGTATTTT.

This rearrangement joins TRBV29-1 to TRBJ2-3, with no clear D. Germline V gene lookup returns CDR1 SQVTM and CDR2 ANQGSEA. This CDR3 region has 14 residues. Deletions cut 4 bases from V and 10 bases from J, with 21 bases between. CDR3 amino acids: CSVVRDVTSDAQYF. The CDR3 nucleotides read TGCAGCGTTGTGCGAGACGTCACAAGCGACGCGCAGTATTTT.

J is TRBJ2-2 and V is TRBV10-2; 16 bases line up with TRBD2. The CDR3 covers 18 residues. Germline V gene sequence: CDR1 WSHSY, CDR2 SAAADI. After removal of 4 bases from V and 1 base from J, the junction contained 3 bases not matched to a gene. This CDR3 is CASSGGLAGGMNTGELFF. In DNA, the CDR3 is TGCGCCAGCAGTGGGGGACTAGCGGGAGGGATGAACACCGGGGAGCTGTTTTTT.

The rearrangement uses TRBV19 and TRBJ2-2; D is possibly TRBD1 (6 bases). With 6 bases removed from V and 1 base from J, the gap between germline ends came to 9 bases. The CDR3 runs 14 residues. Looked up from germline, CDR1 is LNHDA and CDR2 is SQIVND (reference sequence). The CDR3 DNA is TGTGCCAGTAGGACGACAGGGAACACCGGGGAGCTGTTTTTT. Translating gives CASRTTGNTGELFF.

This chain links TRBV6-6 with TRBJ1-6; 11 nucleotides match TRBD1. Unmatched junction bases numbered 7, after V lost 2 bases and J lost 13 bases. There are 15 residues in the CDR3. Germline V lookup: CDR1 MNHNY, CDR2 SVGAGI (reference sequence). The CDR3 sequence is CASSYTGQGVSPLHF. The CDR3 region has the DNA TGTGCCAGCAGTTACACGGGACAGGGGGTATCCCCCCTCCACTTT.

The chain combines TRBV10-3 with TRBJ2-6; D might be TRBD2 (6 bases). Germline CDR1 reads ENHRY; CDR2 reads SYGVKD. Trimming stripped 3 bases from V and 0 bases from J, with 15 bases between. The CDR3 is 18 residues long. The CDR3 DNA reads TGTGCCATCAGTGACGGGTGGGAGGTAGCCTCTGGGGCCAACGTCCTGACTTTC. This translates into CAISDGWEVASGANVLTF.

The rearrangement links TRBV5-6 to TRBJ2-7; D unclear. CDR3 length: 13 amino acids. The V end lost 5 bases, the J end lost 5 bases, and 14 bases lay between the germline ends. Germline CDR1 reads SGHDT; CDR2 reads YYEEEE. The CDR3 DNA reads TGTGCCAGCAGAAACCTCTTAGAAGACGAGCAGTACTTC. Translation: CASRNLLEDEQYF.

The chain uses TRBV9 and TRBJ2-1; TRBD2 matches at 12 bases. The germline V gene has CDR1 SGDLS and CDR2 YYNGEE. Trimming took 3 bases from V and 8 from J; bases not matched to a gene: 6. There are 15 residues in the CDR3. The chain's CDR3 is CASSASGRVGDEQFF. CDR3 DNA sequence: TGTGCCAGCAGCGCTAGCGGGAGGGTGGGGGATGAGCAGTTCTTC.

V and J are TRBV27 and TRBJ2-7; 9 positions agree with TRBD1. CDR1 and CDR2 (germline): MNHEY, SMNVEV (reference sequence). The CDR3 is 15 amino acids. Trimming removed 4 bases from V and 6 bases from J; junction bases left unmatched: 10. The CDR3 is CASSSGGTGKAEQYF. In DNA, the CDR3 is TGTGCCAGCAGTTCCGGGGGGACAGGGAAGGCCGAGCAGTACTTC.

The rearrangement joins TRBV2 to TRBJ2-4; D is possibly TRBD2 (6 bases). The V gene's germline CDR1 is SNHLY and CDR2 FYNNEI. The V end lost 8 bases, the J end lost 1 base, and 12 bases lay between the germline ends. The CDR3 has 14 residues. The CDR3 bases are TGTGCCAGCGGCGGGGTTTGGGCCAAAAACATTCAGTACTTC. It is translated as CASGGVWAKNIQYF.

This sequence joins TRBV7-8 and TRBJ1-2, with D hard to call. Trimming cost V 5 bases and J 6 bases, with 13 bases left between them. The germline V gene has CDR1 SGHVS and CDR2 FQNEAQ. The CDR3 is made up of 13 amino acids. Here the CDR3 DNA reads TGTGCCAGCAGCCCCCCCTCGGAGAATGGCTACACCTTC. It translates to CASSPPSENGYTF. Full variable domain (missing parts from reference TRBV7-8 and TRBJ1-2): GAGVSQSPRYKVAKRGQDVALRCDPISGHVSLFWYQQALGQGPEFLTYFQNEAQLDKSGLPSDRFFAERPEGSVSTLKIQRTQQEDSAVYLCASSPPSENGYTFGSGTRLTVV.